A single sample gave rise to the 29 T cell receptor beta chains below, sequenced in a study of PD-L1 blockade in urothelial cancer. Generated by immunoSEQ multiplex PCR, the TCRdb table keeps only in-frame clones and is missing some. This sample has about 110,000 clones, with approximately 85% found just once. Sequenced here: PBMCs, sampled around atezolizumab (anti-PD-L1) treatment. The receptors shown here come from a man in his forties or fifties with urothelial cancer.

The chain combines TRBV10-1 with TRBJ1-2; 12 bases are a match to TRBD1. The CDR3 length is 14 residues. Germline V lookup: CDR1 WNHNN, CDR2 SYGVQD (reference sequence). V gave up 5 bases and J gave up 8 bases; unmatched junction bases: 6. CDR3 bases: TGCGCCAGCAGTCCGGGACAGGGGGCGAGGGGCTACACCTTC. It specifies CASSPGQGARGYTF.

J is TRBJ2-6 and V is TRBV15; unclear D gene. Germline V gives CDR1 LNHNV, CDR2 YYDKDF (reference sequence). The CDR3 spans 15 residues. V lost 5 bases, J lost 3 bases, and 11 bases lay in between. The DNA of the CDR3 is TGTGCCACCAGCCCCGGTTCGGGTGGGGCCAACGTCCTGACTTTC. Amino acids: CATSPGSGGANVLTF.

CDR3 nucleotides: TGTGCCAGCAGCCCTCTGACAGGGCTTAGCACAGATACGCAGTATTTT. Translated: CASSPLTGLSTDTQYF. The chain recombines TRBV11-1 with TRBJ2-3; TRBD1 matches 7 bases. Germline V gene data show CDR1 as SGHAT and CDR2 as FQDESV (reference sequence). This CDR3 comprises 16 residues. With V trimmed by 5 bases and J by 0 bases, 8 bases remained unmatched.

The CDR3 DNA reads as TGTGCCAGCAGTTTAAGTGGGACAGGCTACTTAGGGTATGGCTACACCTTC. This codes for CASSLSGTGYLGYGYTF. The chain has TRBV27 and TRBJ1-2, with 8 bases that match TRBD1. V was pared by 2 bases and J by 5 bases, with 13 bases of the junction left unmatched. The CDR3 sequence is 17 residues long. CDR1 and CDR2 from the germline V gene are MNHEY and SMNVEV (reference sequence).

The rearrangement links TRBV29-1 to TRBJ2-7; 8 nucleotides agree with TRBD1. The CDR3 runs 15 residues. The junction had 9 bases not matched to a gene; V was cut back by 2 bases and J by 3 bases. Germline loops: CDR1 SQVTM, CDR2 ANQGSEA. For the CDR3, the DNA is TGCAGCGTTGAACCTTACGGGACAGGAGACTACGAGCAGTACTTC. Amino acids: CSVEPYGTGDYEQYF.

CDR3 protein: CASSPLDRSGMNTEAFF. CDR3 in DNA: TGTGCCAGCTCACCGCTGGACAGGTCTGGGATGAACACTGAAGCTTTCTTT. This chain uses TRBV18 with TRBJ1-1, with 7 positions matching TRBD1. Germline CDR1 KGHSH, CDR2 LQKENI. J lost 0 bases, V lost 3 bases, and 10 bases had no gene match. This CDR3 spans 17 amino acids.

This rearrangement joins TRBV4-2 to TRBJ1-5; D remains ambiguous. CDR1 is LGHNA, CDR2 YNFKEQ, per germline. The CDR3 length is 14 residues. V gave up 0 bases and J gave up 10 bases, with 13 bases separating them. In DNA form, the CDR3 reads TGTGCCAGCAGCCAAGATAGTGGAGGAGGCCCCCAGCATTTT. Translating it yields CASSQDSGGGPQHF.

This clone was seen just once. The rearrangement joins TRBV30 to TRBJ1-5; D is possibly TRBD1 (5 bases). In germline, CDR1 is GTSNPN, CDR2 SVGIG (reference sequence). CDR3 length equals 14 residues. With 3 bases removed from V and 2 bases from J, the gap between germline ends came to 11 bases. The CDR3: CAWSMGHGNQPQHF. CDR3 in DNA: TGTGCCTGGAGCATGGGGCACGGCAATCAGCCCCAGCATTTT.

The chain links TRBV28 to TRBJ1-1, with TRBD1 matching 9 bases. Germline-derived CDR1 and CDR2 are MDHEN and SYDVKM. The junction had 11 bases not matched to a gene; V was cut back by 7 bases and J by 2 bases. CDR3 length: 16 amino acids. The CDR3 region is CASNRGRGVLNTEAFF. CDR3 bases: TGTGCCAGCAACAGGGGGCGCGGTGTCCTTAACACTGAAGCTTTCTTT. The variable domain in full, with the rest retrieved from reference TRBV28 and TRBJ1-1, is DVKVTQSSRYLVKRTGEKVFLECVQDMDHENMFWYRQDPGLGLRLIYFSYDVKMKEKGDIPEGYSVSREKKERFSLILESASTNQTSMYLCASNRGRGVLNTEAFFGQGTRLTVV.

Written as DNA, the CDR3 is TGTGCCACCAGCAGTTTGACAGAGACCAAAAACATTCAGTACTTC. This encodes CATSSLTETKNIQYF. The chain uses TRBV15 and TRBJ2-4, with D possibly being TRBD1 (5 bases). Germline CDR1 and CDR2: LNHNV and YYDKDF (reference sequence). The CDR3 consists of 15 residues. Trimming shortened V by 3 bases and J by 2 bases, and 11 bases separated the two germline ends.

The V call is TRBV13, the J call TRBJ1-4, with 9 bases lining up with TRBD1. CDR1 and CDR2 from the germline V gene are PRHDT and FYEKMQ (reference sequence). This CDR3 spans 14 amino acids. V shed 5 bases and J 8 bases; nucleotides not matched to a gene: 6. DNA for the CDR3: TGTGCCAGCAGCCCGGGGGACAGGGTGGAAAAACTGTTTTTT. The encoded protein is CASSPGDRVEKLFF.

The J gene is TRBJ2-5, the V gene TRBV28; tentatively, D is TRBD2 (6 bases). Germline assignment: CDR1 MDHEN and CDR2 SYDVKM. V was cut by 7 bases and J by 5 bases, with 14 bases left in between. The CDR3 contains 13 residues. The CDR3 sequence is CASTGSGLETQYF. CDR3 coding DNA: TGTGCCAGCACCGGTAGCGGTCTGGAGACCCAGTACTTC.

The rearrangement uses TRBV6-5 and TRBJ1-3, with 7 bases matching TRBD1. With V trimmed by 5 bases and J by 4 bases, 8 bases remained unmatched. The CDR3 loop spans 15 amino acids. From germline, CDR1 is MNHEY and CDR2 SVGAGI. The CDR3 DNA follows: TGTGCCAGCAGTGTGGAGACAGGGCTGGGAAACACCATATATTTT. Translated: CASSVETGLGNTIYF.

This clone was detected once. The V gene is TRBV7-9, the J gene TRBJ1-5; 9 bases fit TRBD1. Trimming took 3 bases from V and 6 from J; bases not matched to a gene: 0. The CDR3 is 13 amino acids. Germline CDR1 SEHNR, CDR2 FQNEAQ (reference sequence). DNA for the CDR3: TGTGCCAGCAGCTTGACAGGGGGTCAGCCCCAGCATTTT. This encodes CASSLTGGQPQHF.

The genes are TRBV4-1 and TRBJ2-3; 10 nucleotides align to TRBD2. Germline assignment: CDR1 MGHRA and CDR2 YSYEKL. The CDR3 totals 20 residues. Trimming cost V 2 bases and J 2 bases; bases outside gene matches: 16. The CDR3 nucleotides read TGCGCCAGCAGCCAACAGCCGGCGGCTAGCGGGAGATGGGTCACAGATACGCAGTATTTT. Protein product: CASSQQPAASGRWVTDTQYF.

This clone was found once. This sequence joins TRBV7-9 and TRBJ2-1; TRBD2 matches at 11 bases. CDR1 is SEHNR and CDR2 is FQNEAQ in the germline V gene (reference sequence). With 7 bases clipped from V and 10 bases from J, the junction kept 12 bases outside the gene matches. This CDR3 has 15 amino acids. For the CDR3, the DNA is TGTGCCAGCATCATTGGGACTAGCGGTAATACGGAGCAGTTCTTC. This codes for CASIIGTSGNTEQFF.

The chain joins TRBV28 to TRBJ2-2, with 9 bases fitting TRBD2. Germline CDR1 reads MDHEN; CDR2 reads SYDVKM. The CDR3 consists of 15 residues. With 2 bases clipped from V and 7 bases from J, the junction kept 5 bases outside the gene matches. CDR3 nucleotides: TGTGCCAGCAGTTTAGGCAGCGGGAGGCGCGGGGAGCTGTTTTTT. It specifies CASSLGSGRRGELFF.

The J gene is TRBJ1-2, the V gene TRBV5-1, with 8 bases that match TRBD1. Per the germline V gene, CDR1 is SGHRS and CDR2 is YFSETQ. V dropped 4 bases and J dropped 6; count of bases not matched to a gene: 5. The CDR3 consists of 13 residues. The CDR3 coding sequence is TGCGCCAGCAGCGTGACAGGGGTGGATGGCTACACCTTC. Amino acid sequence: CASSVTGVDGYTF.

The chain combines TRBV28 with TRBJ2-2; 8 bases agree with TRBD2. V gave up 3 bases and J gave up 1 base; unmatched junction bases: 1. Looked up from germline, CDR1 is MDHEN and CDR2 is SYDVKM. The CDR3 sequence is 15 residues long. The CDR3 here is CASSFSGENTGELFF. CDR3 nucleotides: TGTGCCAGCAGTTTTAGCGGGGAGAACACCGGGGAGCTGTTTTTT.

The V and J genes are TRBV21-1 and TRBJ1-3; no DNA check was done on the table's D call, TRBD1. TRBV21-1 is reported as a pseudogene. CDR3 size: 16 residues. CDR3 loop: CASSPGQGTSRGTIYF. The CDR3 bases are TGTGCCAGCAGTCCGGGACAGGGGACTTCTCGGGGCACCATATATTTT.

The chain joins TRBV11-3 to TRBJ2-3; 13 bases match TRBD2. The CDR3 is 16 residues long. J was trimmed by 4 bases and V by 5 bases; bases with no gene match: 6. Germline lookup yields CDR1 SGHNT and CDR2 YENEEA. CDR3 nucleotides: TGTGCCAGCAGCCGGACTAGCGGGAGTCGGGCAGATACGCAGTATTTT. It yields the protein CASSRTSGSRADTQYF.

The chain is built from TRBV11-2 and TRBJ2-5, with TRBD2 matching 9 bases. This CDR3 has 15 residues. Germline V CDR1 and CDR2: SGHAT, FQNNGV. J gave up 4 bases and V 0 bases, and 3 bases lay outside the gene matches. This CDR3 is CASSLDQAGGETQYF. The DNA for the CDR3 is TGTGCCAGCAGCTTAGATCAAGCGGGAGGAGAGACCCAGTACTTC.

The chain joins TRBV28 to TRBJ2-5; 16 bases map to TRBD2. The CDR3 runs to 17 residues. CDR1 is MDHEN and CDR2 is SYDVKM in the germline V gene. J was trimmed by 9 bases and V by 4 bases; bases with no gene match: 11. CDR3 sequence: CASSYTGTSGRAMAQYF. CDR3 nucleotide sequence: TGTGCCAGCAGTTATACCGGGACTAGCGGGAGGGCCATGGCCCAGTACTTC.

V is TRBV27 and J is TRBJ2-7; a weak D match, TRBD1 (6 bases). CDR3 size: 15 residues. The germline V gene encodes CDR1 MNHEY and CDR2 SMNVEV (reference sequence). The V and J ends lost 3 bases and 2 bases respectively, with 14 bases between them. The CDR3 DNA reads TGTGCCAGCAGTTTTAGAGCTGGGGGCCCCTACGAGCAGTACTTC. It yields the protein CASSFRAGGPYEQYF.

The chain links TRBV13 to TRBJ2-3; the match to TRBD2 covers 8 bases. Trimming removed 0 bases from V and 5 bases from J; junction bases left unmatched: 10. Germline loops: CDR1 PRHDT, CDR2 FYEKMQ (reference sequence). The CDR3 runs to 17 residues. This chain's CDR3 is CASSLGLAGGGGDTQYF. CDR3 sequence (DNA): TGTGCCAGCAGCTTAGGCCTAGCGGGCGGCGGTGGAGATACGCAGTATTTT.

The chain recombines TRBV30 with TRBJ2-1; 7 nucleotides agree with TRBD2. This CDR3 region has 13 residues. Germline V gene data show CDR1 as GTSNPN and CDR2 as SVGIG (reference sequence). With V trimmed by 2 bases and J by 4 bases, 2 bases remained unmatched. CDR3 amino acids: CAWSSAGYNEQFF. CDR3 nucleotide sequence: TGTGCCTGGAGTTCAGCGGGGTACAATGAGCAGTTCTTC.

This chain uses TRBV28 with TRBJ1-2; tentative D call: TRBD1 (6 bases). The ends were cut back, 5 bases at V and 2 bases at J, with 12 bases in the middle. This CDR3 has 14 amino acids. Germline V lookup: CDR1 MDHEN, CDR2 SYDVKM. The CDR3 loop is CASSPQGLNYGYTF. In DNA form, the CDR3 reads TGTGCCAGCAGTCCACAGGGATTAAACTATGGCTACACCTTC.

The chain carries TRBV15 and TRBJ1-4; 7 bases match TRBD1. Germline V gene data show CDR1 as LNHNV and CDR2 as YYDKDF (reference sequence). The ends lost 0 bases at V and 8 bases at J; junction bases unmatched: 6. The CDR3 has 15 residues. In DNA, the CDR3 is TGTGCCACCAGCAGAGACAGGGGGAGACACGAAAAACTGTTTTTT. Its translation: CATSRDRGRHEKLFF.

This chain joins TRBV7-2 and TRBJ2-7, with TRBD2 identical over 9 bases. The CDR3 totals 18 residues. The V gene's germline CDR1 is SGHTA and CDR2 FQGNSA. V lost 5 bases to trimming and J lost 3 bases; unmatched junction nucleotides: 17. This CDR3 is CASSPLGSGSNYNYEQYF. DNA of the CDR3: TGTGCCAGCAGCCCCCTCGGTAGCGGGAGCAATTATAACTACGAGCAGTACTTC.